This T cell receptor (beta chain) was identified in a study of immune cell composition in non-small cell lung cancer. Of note for this clone: Its antigen is undetermined.

Assay: immunoSEQ multiplex PCR; the TCRdb copy retains only in-frame clones and omits some. The repertoire has around 1,000 clones, 79% of them found once; the top ten carry approximately 9.1%. V gave up 4 bases and J gave up 10 bases, with 19 bases separating them. Germline loops: CDR1 MDHEN, CDR2 SYDVKM. CDR3 length equals 15 residues. Whole-study results and caveats: No significant correlation existed between pack-years smoked and tumour clonality.

The sequence came from a human donor with non-small cell lung cancer. Sequencing was carried out using lung tumor tissue. The V and J genes are TRBV28 and TRBJ1-4; tentatively, D is TRBD1 (5 bases). CDR3 region: CASSWRSGFIGKLFF. As DNA, the CDR3 is TGTGCCAGCAGTTGGCGGTCAGGGTTTATCGGAAAACTGTTTTTT.